A single sample is the source of the 5 T cell receptor beta chains below, sequenced in a study of PD-L1 blockade in urothelial cancer. As for time point: pretreatment peripheral blood. Sequencing used immunoSEQ multiplex PCR; TCRdb keeps in-frame clones, though not all of them. The repertoire holds 45,000 to 60,000 clones, with 85% as singletons. This specimen was PBMCs, taken around atezolizumab (anti-PD-L1) treatment. The source is a man between 70 and 80 years old with urothelial cancer.

V is TRBV5-6 and J is TRBJ1-2; 7 bases are a match to TRBD1. The V gene end was trimmed by 3 bases and the J gene end by 6 bases; junction bases not matched to a gene: 11. Germline V gives CDR1 SGHDT, CDR2 YYEEEE. This CDR3 comprises 15 residues. The CDR3 nucleotides read TGTGCCAGCAGCTCCGGACAGGCTGGTGGGGATGGCTACACCTTC. Amino acid sequence: CASSSGQAGGDGYTF.

This clone was picked up a small number of times. This chain connects TRBV5-6 to TRBJ1-3; tentatively, D is TRBD1 (6 bases). Germline CDR1 and CDR2: SGHDT and YYEEEE. Trimming took off 0 bases at V and 4 bases at J, with 11 bases between the two ends. CDR3 length: 15 amino acids. The CDR3 sequence is CASSLGQGYGNTIYF. CDR3 in DNA: TGTGCCAGCAGCTTGGGGCAGGGGTACGGAAACACCATATATTTT. The entire variable domain, with the rest obtained from reference TRBV5-6 and TRBJ1-3, is as follows: DAGVTQSPTHLIKTRGQQVTLRCSPKSGHDTVSWYQQALGQGPQFIFQYYEEEERQRGNFPDRFSGHQFPNYSSELNVNALLLGDSALYLCASSLGQGYGNTIYFGEGSWLTVV.

This rearrangement joins TRBV5-1 to TRBJ1-4; no clear D gene. CDR1 and CDR2 (germline): SGHRS, YFSETQ. This CDR3 is built from 14 residues. Trimming pared 1 base from V and 8 bases from J, leaving 12 bases between. CDR3 bases: TGCGCCAGCAGCTTGCAGGCCCTTGGGGAAAAACTGTTTTTT. It is translated as CASSLQALGEKLFF.

J is TRBJ1-2 and V is TRBV4-1; a weak D match, TRBD1 (5 bases). The CDR3 runs 17 residues. Germline V gives CDR1 MGHRA, CDR2 YSYEKL. The V end lost 1 base, the J end lost 0 bases, and 15 bases lay between the germline ends. The CDR3 DNA reads TGCGCCAGCAGCCAAGGGTCGGCGGGGACCACTAACTATGGCTACACCTTC. This gives the protein CASSQGSAGTTNYGYTF.

As to this clone: This CDR3 is also generated by other DNA sequences in the sample. V and J are TRBV19 and TRBJ1-5; TRBD1 aligns across 9 bases. The ends lost 3 bases at V and 5 bases at J; junction bases unmatched: 2. The CDR3 runs 14 residues. Germline CDR1 is LNHDA and CDR2 is SQIVND (reference sequence). CDR3 residues: CASSIWTGDQPQHF. The CDR3 DNA is TGTGCCAGTAGTATTTGGACAGGGGATCAGCCCCAGCATTTT. Complete variable domain (other parts from reference TRBV19 and TRBJ1-5): DGGITQSPKYLFRKEGQNVTLSCEQNLNHDAMYWYRQDPGQGLRLIYYSQIVNDFQKGDIAEGYSVSREKKESFPLTVTSAQKNPTAFYLCASSIWTGDQPQHFGDGTRLSIL.